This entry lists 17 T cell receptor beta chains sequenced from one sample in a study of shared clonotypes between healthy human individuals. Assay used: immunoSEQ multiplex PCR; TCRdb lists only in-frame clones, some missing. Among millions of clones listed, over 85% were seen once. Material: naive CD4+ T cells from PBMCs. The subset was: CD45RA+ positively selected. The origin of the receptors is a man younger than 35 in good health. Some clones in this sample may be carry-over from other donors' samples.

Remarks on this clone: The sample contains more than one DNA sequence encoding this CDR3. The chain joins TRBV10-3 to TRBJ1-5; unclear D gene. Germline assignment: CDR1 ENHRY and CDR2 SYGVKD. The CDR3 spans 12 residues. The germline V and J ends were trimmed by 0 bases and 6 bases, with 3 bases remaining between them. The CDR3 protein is CAISESSQPQHF. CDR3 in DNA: TGTGCCATCAGTGAGTCCAGTCAGCCCCAGCATTTT.

This chain's CDR3 is CASSGPGARRGRGGLITGELFF. The DNA for the CDR3 is TGTGCCAGCAGCGGGCCAGGGGCCCGGCGGGGGCGCGGCGGGCTTATCACCGGGGAGCTGTTTTTT. The J gene is TRBJ2-2, the V gene TRBV28; possible D gene TRBD2, 7 bases. V was shortened by 6 bases and J by 4 bases, with 36 bases between the two germline ends. Germline values: CDR1 MDHEN, CDR2 SYDVKM. The CDR3 is made up of 22 amino acids.

CDR3 residues: CASSFETGRYQETQYF. CDR3 sequence (DNA): TGTGCCAGCAGTTTCGAGACAGGACGGTACCAAGAGACCCAGTACTTC. The chain recombines TRBV27 with TRBJ2-5, with a possible D match to TRBD1 (6 bases). Per germline, CDR1 MNHEY and CDR2 SMNVEV (reference sequence). The length of the CDR3 is 16 residues. Trimming left V 3 bases short and J 0 bases short, with 14 bases between.

This CDR3 reads CASRVDSFSYEQYF. CDR3 DNA: TGTGCCAGCAGAGTGGACAGCTTCTCCTACGAGCAGTACTTC. This chain joins TRBV27 and TRBJ2-7; a weak D match, TRBD1 (6 bases). In germline, CDR1 is MNHEY, CDR2 SMNVEV (reference sequence). With 6 bases removed from V and 0 bases from J, the gap between germline ends came to 12 bases. The CDR3 totals 14 residues.

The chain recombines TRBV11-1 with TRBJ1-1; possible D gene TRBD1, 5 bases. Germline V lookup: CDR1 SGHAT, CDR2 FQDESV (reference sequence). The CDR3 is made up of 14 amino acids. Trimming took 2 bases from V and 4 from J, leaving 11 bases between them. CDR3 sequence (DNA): TGTGCCAGCAGCTTACGGAGGGGTATCACTGAAGCTTTCTTT. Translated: CASSLRRGITEAFF.

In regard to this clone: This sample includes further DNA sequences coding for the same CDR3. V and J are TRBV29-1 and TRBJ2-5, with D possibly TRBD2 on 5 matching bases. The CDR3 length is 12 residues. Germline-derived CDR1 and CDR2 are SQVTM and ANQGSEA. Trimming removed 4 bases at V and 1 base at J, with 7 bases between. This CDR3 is CSVVGVQETQYF. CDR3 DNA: TGCAGCGTTGTGGGAGTCCAAGAGACCCAGTACTTC.

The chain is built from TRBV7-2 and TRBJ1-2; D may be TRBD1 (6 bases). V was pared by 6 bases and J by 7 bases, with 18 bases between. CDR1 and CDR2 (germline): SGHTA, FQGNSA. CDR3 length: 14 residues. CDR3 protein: CASSKRGAGSGYTF. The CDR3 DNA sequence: TGTGCCAGCAGTAAGCGGGGGGCAGGGAGTGGCTACACCTTC. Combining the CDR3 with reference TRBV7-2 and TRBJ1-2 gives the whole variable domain GAGVSQSPSNKVTEKGKDVELRCDPISGHTALYWYRQSLGQGLEFLIYFQGNSAPDKSGLPSDRFSAERTGGSVSTLTIQRTQQEDSAVYLCASSKRGAGSGYTFGSGTRLTVV.

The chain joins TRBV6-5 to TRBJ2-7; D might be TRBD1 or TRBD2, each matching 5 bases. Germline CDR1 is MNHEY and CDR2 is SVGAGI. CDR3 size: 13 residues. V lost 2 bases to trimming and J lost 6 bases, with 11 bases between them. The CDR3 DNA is TGTGCCAGCAGTTACGGGACGGCTACCGAGCAGTACTTC. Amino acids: CASSYGTATEQYF.

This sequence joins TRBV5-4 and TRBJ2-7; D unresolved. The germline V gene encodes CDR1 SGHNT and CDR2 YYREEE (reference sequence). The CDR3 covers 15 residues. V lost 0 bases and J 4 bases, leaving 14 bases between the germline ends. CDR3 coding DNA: TGTGCCAGCAGCTTGGGGGTGGACCCCCTTTACGAGCAGTACTTC. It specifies CASSLGVDPLYEQYF.

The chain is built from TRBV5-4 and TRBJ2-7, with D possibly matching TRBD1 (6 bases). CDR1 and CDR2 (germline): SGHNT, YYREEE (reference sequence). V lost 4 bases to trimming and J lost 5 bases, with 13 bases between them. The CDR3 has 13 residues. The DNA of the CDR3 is TGTGCCAGCAGCGGTGTACAGGGCGACGAGCAGTACTTC. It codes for CASSGVQGDEQYF.

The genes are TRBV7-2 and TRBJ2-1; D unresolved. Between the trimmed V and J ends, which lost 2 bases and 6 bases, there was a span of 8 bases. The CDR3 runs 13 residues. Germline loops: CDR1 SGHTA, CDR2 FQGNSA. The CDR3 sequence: CASSLNVFNEQFF. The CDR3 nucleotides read TGTGCCAGCAGCTTAAACGTGTTCAATGAGCAGTTCTTC.

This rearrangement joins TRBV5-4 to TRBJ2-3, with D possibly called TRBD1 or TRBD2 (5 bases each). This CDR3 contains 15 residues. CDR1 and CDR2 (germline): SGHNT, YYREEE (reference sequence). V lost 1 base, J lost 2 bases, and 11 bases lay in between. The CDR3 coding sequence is TGTGCCAGCAGCTTGCCCCCAGGGACCACAGATACGCAGTATTTT. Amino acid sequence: CASSLPPGTTDTQYF.

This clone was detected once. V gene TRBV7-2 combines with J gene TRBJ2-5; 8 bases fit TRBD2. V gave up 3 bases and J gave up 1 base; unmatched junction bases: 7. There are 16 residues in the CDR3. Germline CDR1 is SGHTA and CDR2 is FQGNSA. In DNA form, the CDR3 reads TGTGCCAGCAGCTTGGAGATACTAGCGGTCCAAGAGACCCAGTACTTC. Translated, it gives CASSLEILAVQETQYF. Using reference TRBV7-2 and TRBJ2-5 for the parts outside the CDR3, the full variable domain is GAGVSQSPSNKVTEKGKDVELRCDPISGHTALYWYRQSLGQGLEFLIYFQGNSAPDKSGLPSDRFSAERTGGSVSTLTIQRTQQEDSAVYLCASSLEILAVQETQYFGPGTRLLVL.

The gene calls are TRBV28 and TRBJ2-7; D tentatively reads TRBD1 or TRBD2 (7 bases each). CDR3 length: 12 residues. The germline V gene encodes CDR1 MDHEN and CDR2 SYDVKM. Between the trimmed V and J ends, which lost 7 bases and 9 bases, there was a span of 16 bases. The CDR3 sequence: CASIQTGEGQYF. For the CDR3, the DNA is TGTGCCAGCATCCAAACAGGGGAGGGGCAGTACTTC.

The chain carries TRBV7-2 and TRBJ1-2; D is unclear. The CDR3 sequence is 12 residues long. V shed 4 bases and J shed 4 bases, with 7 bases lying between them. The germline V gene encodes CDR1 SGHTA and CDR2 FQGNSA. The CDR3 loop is CASSSLSYGYTF. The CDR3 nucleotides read TGTGCCAGCAGCTCACTATCCTATGGCTACACCTTC.

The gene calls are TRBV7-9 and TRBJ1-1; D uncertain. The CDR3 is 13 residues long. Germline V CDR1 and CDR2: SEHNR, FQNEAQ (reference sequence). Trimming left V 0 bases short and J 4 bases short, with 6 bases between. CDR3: CASSLAASTEAFF. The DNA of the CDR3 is TGTGCCAGCAGCTTAGCGGCCAGCACTGAAGCTTTCTTT.

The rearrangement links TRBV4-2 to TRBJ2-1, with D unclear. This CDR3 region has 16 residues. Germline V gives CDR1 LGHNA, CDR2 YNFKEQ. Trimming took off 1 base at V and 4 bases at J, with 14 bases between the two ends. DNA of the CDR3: TGTGCCAGCAGCCAAGTGATAGTTGGAGCTTACAATGAGCAGTTCTTC. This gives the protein CASSQVIVGAYNEQFF.